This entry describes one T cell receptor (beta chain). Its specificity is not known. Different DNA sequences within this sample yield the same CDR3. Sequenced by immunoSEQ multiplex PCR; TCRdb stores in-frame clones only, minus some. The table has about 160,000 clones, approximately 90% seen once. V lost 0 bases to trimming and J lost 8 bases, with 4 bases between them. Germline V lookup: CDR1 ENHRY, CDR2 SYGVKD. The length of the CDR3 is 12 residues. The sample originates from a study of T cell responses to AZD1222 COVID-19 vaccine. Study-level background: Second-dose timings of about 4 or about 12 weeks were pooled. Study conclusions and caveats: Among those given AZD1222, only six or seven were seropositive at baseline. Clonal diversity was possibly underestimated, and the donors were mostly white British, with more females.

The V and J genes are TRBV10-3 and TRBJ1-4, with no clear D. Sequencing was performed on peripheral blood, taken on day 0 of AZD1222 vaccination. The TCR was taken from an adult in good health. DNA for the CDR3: TGTGCCATCAGTGAGTCGTCCGAAAAACTGTTTTTT. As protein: CAISESSEKLFF.